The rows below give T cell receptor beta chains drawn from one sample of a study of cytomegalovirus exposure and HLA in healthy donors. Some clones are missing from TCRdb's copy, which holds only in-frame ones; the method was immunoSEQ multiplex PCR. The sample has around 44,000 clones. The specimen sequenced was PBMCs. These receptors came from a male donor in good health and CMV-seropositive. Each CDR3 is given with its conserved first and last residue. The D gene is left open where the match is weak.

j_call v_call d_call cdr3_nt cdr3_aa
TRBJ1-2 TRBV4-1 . TGCGCCAGCAGCCAAAAGGATGGAGCCTCCTTCTATGGCTACACCTTC CASSQKDGASFYGYTF
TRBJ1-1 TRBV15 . TGTGCCACCAGCAGAGACGAGTACACTGAAGCTTTCTTT CATSRDEYTEAFF
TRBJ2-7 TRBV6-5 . TGTGCCAGCAGTTACTCTCCAGGCTCCTACGAGCAGTACTTC CASSYSPGSYEQYF
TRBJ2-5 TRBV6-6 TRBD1 TGTGCCAGCAGTTTTTCGGACAGGGGATTTGAGACCCAGTACTTC CASSFSDRGFETQYF
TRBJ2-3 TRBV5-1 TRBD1 TGCGCCAGCAGCATACAGGGGGCTGGGAGGGCAGATACGCAGTATTTT CASSIQGAGRADTQYF
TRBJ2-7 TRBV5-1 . TGCGCCAGCAGCTTACAGGATCAAACGGGCGAGCAGTACTTC CASSLQDQTGEQYF
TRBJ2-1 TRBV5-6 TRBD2 TGTGCCAGCAGCTTTCAAAGGACTAGCGGGGCCCACAATGAGCAGTTCTTC CASSFQRTSGAHNEQFF
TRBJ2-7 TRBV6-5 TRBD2 TGTGCCAGCAGCCGCATGACTAGCGGGGGCTACGAGCAGTACTTC CASSRMTSGGYEQYF
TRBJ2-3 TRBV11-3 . TGTGCCAGCAGCTTTAGCGGTTACTCAGATACGCAGTATTTT CASSFSGYSDTQYF
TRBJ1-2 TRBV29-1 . TGCAGCGTTGAAGACCGCGCAGGGATCTATGGCTACACCTTC CSVEDRAGIYGYTF
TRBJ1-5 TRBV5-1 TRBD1 TGCGCCAGCAGCCAGGGACAGGGAGGGGGCCAGCCCCAGCATTTT CASSQGQGGGQPQHF
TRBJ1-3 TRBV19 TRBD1 TGTGCCAGTACCACAGGGGACTCTGGAAACACCATATATTTT CASTTGDSGNTIYF
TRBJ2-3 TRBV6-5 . TGTGCCAGCAGCCGCCCGACCCGGAGGACGCAGTATTTT CASSRPTRRTQYF
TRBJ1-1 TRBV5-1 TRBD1 TGCGCCAGCAGCCAAAGACAGGGGAACACTGAAGCTTTCTTT CASSQRQGNTEAFF
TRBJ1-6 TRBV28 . TGTGCCAGCAGTTTATCCGTGGGTCTGGGGTCCGGGGATTCACCCCTCCACTTT CASSLSVGLGSGDSPLHF
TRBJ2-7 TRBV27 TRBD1 TGTGCCAGCAGCAGGGGGTTCGCCCCCTACGAGCAGTACTTC CASSRGFAPYEQYF
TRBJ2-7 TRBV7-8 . TGTGCCAGCAGCTTAATTTCTTACGAGCAGTACTTC CASSLISYEQYF
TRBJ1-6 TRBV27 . TGTGCCAGCAGTACGCCCAGGGTTGGTTCACCCCTCCACTTT CASSTPRVGSPLHF
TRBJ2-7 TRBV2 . TGTGCCAGCAGTGTGGACAGCCGCTCCCCCGGGCACTTC CASSVDSRSPGHF
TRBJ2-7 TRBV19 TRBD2 TGTGCCAGTAGTATAGATCTGGGGAGGGGATCCTACGAGCAGTACTTC CASSIDLGRGSYEQYF
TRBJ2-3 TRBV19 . TGTGCCAGTAGTATAGTCCCGGAGGGGGCCGGAGATACGCAGTATTTT CASSIVPEGAGDTQYF
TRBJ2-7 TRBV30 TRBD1 TGTGCCTGGAGAAAGGACAGGGCTATCGGCGAGCAGTACTTC CAWRKDRAIGEQYF
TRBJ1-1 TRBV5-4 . TGTGCCAGCAGCATGCAAGGGGGTCGGGCTGAAGCTTTCTTT CASSMQGGRAEAFF
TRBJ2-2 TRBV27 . TGTGCCAGCAGTTTCCCCACCGGGACAAGGAACACCGGGGAGCTGTTTTTT CASSFPTGTRNTGELFF
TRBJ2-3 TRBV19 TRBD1 TGTGCCAGCTTGGACAGGGGACCAGATACGCAGTATTTT CASLDRGPDTQYF
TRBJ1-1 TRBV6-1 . TGTGCCAGCAGTGTACGGGAGAACACTGAAGCTTTCTTT CASSVRENTEAFF
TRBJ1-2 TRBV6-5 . TGTGCCAGCAGTTATAGGGCCTCGGGGGACCCTGATGGCTACACCTTC CASSYRASGDPDGYTF
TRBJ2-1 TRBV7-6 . TGTGCCAGCAGCTTGGGCACAGGGCCTTACAATGAGCAGTTCTTC CASSLGTGPYNEQFF
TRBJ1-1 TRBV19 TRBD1 TGTGCCAGTACAATACTCGGGACAGGGGGCGGCCGGACGAACACTGAAGCTTTCTTT CASTILGTGGGRTNTEAFF
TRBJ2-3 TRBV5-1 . TGCGCCAGCAGCTTGGATTCCCGGGTAGGCACAGATACGCAGTATTTT CASSLDSRVGTDTQYF
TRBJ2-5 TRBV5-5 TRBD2 TGTGCCAGCAGCTTGATTAGCGGGGGGGCAGAGACCCAGTACTTC CASSLISGGAETQYF
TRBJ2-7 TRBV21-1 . TGTGCCAGGGGGGGACAGGCTGATGTGGGCTCCTACGAGCAGTACTTC CARGGQADVGSYEQYF
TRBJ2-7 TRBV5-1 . TGCGCCAGCAGCTTGGTCCCCGTTTCTTACTCCTACGAGCAGTACTTC CASSLVPVSYSYEQYF
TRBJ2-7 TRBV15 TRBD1 TGTGCCACCAGCAGAGGGGCAGGGGGTATCGACGAGCAGTACTTC CATSRGAGGIDEQYF
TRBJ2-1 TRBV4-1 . TGCGCCAGCAGCCAAGTGCCGGAGTTAGTATACAATGAGCAGTTCTTC CASSQVPELVYNEQFF
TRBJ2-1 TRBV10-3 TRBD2 TGTGCCATCAGTCCAAGCGGGGGGGCCCAATCAGAGCAGTTCTTC CAISPSGGAQSEQFF
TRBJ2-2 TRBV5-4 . TGTGCCAGCGGCAAGAACACCGGGGAGCTGTTTTTT CASGKNTGELFF
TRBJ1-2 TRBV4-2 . TGTGCCAGCAGCCAATACAGGCAGGGGAACTATGGCTACACCTTC CASSQYRQGNYGYTF
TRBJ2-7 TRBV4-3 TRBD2 TGCGCCAGCAGCCGCACAGGACTAGCGGACTACGAGCAGTACTTC CASSRTGLADYEQYF
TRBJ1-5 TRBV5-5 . TGTGCCAGCAGCCCATCAGTTTCGCGGTCATACGGCAATCAGCCCCAGCATTTT CASSPSVSRSYGNQPQHF
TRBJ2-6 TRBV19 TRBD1 TGTGCCAGTAGTCCATTGGACAGGGGGCAAGGGGCCAACGTCCTGACTTTC CASSPLDRGQGANVLTF
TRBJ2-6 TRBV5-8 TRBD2 TGTGCCAGCAGCTCGGACGGACTAGGAACTGGGGCCAACGTCCTGACTTTC CASSSDGLGTGANVLTF
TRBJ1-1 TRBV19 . TGTGCCAGTAGTATGGCCCTCCAGGAGGGCCACGAAGCTTTCTTT CASSMALQEGHEAFF
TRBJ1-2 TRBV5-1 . TGCGCCAGCAGCTTGGCTCCCGGGGAAGTAAGCTATGGCTACACCTTC CASSLAPGEVSYGYTF
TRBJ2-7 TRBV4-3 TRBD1 TGCGCCAGCAGCGCCCGGGACAGGGACTACGAGCAGTACTTC CASSARDRDYEQYF